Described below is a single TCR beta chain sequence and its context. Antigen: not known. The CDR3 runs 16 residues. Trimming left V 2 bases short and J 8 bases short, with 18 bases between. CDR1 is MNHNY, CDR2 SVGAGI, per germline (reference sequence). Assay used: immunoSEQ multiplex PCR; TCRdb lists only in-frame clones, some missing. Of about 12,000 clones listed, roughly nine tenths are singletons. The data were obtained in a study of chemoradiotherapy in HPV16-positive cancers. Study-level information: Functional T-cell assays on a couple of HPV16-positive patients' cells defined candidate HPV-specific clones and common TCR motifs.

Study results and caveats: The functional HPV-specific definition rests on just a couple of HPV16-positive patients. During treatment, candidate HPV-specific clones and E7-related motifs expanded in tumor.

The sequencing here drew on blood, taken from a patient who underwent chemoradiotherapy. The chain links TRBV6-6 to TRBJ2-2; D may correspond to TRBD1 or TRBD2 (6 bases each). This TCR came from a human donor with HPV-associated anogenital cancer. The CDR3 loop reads CASSYTSRGRGGELFF. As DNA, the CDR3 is TGTGCCAGCAGTTACACGTCACGGGGGCGCGGAGGGGAGCTGTTTTTT.